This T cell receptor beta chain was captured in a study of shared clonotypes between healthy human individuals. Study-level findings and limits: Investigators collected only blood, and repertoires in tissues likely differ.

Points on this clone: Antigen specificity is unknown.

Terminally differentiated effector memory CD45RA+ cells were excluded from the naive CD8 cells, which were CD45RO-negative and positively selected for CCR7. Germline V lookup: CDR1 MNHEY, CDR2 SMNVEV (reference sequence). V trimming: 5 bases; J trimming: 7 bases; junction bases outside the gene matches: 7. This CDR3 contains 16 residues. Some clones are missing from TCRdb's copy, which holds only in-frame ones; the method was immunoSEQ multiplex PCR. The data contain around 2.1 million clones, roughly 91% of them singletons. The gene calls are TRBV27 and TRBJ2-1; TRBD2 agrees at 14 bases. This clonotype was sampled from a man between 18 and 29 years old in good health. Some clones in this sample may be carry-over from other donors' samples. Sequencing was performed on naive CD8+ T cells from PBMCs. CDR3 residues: CASSKGTSGSGNEQFF. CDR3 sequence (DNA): TGTGCCAGCAGTAAAGGGACTAGCGGGAGCGGGAATGAGCAGTTCTTC.